The 30 T cell receptor beta chains listed next were all sequenced from one sample in a study of immune characterization of retroperitoneal liposarcoma. In TCRdb, the PCR reads were re-called with MiXCR into one record per CDR3 protein. Of around 2,000 distinct CDR3 sequences listed, 25% to 30% are singletons. The sample consisted of tumor tissue. The receptors derive from a female donor with retroperitoneal liposarcoma.

The chain has TRBV12-3 or TRBV12-4 and TRBJ2-3; 9 bases are shared with TRBD2. The CDR3 runs 15 residues. V gave up 2 bases and J gave up 5 bases; unmatched junction bases: 5. CDR3 sequence (DNA): TGTGCCAGCAGTTTACGCGGGAGGGCCGGAGATACGCAGTATTTT. As protein: CASSLRGRAGDTQYF.

By frequency in the sample, this clonotype is medium-sized (0.01 to 0.1%). The chain carries TRBV7-2 and TRBJ2-1, with 8 bases lining up with TRBD2. Matching the DNA end better, TRBJ2-5 makes the J call doubtful. CDR1 and CDR2 from the germline V gene are SGHTA and FQGNSA. This CDR3 is 15 amino acids long. The CDR3: CASRPSGGWEETQYF. In nucleotides, the CDR3 is TGTGCCAGCAGGCCCAGCGGGGGATGGGAAGAGACCCAGTACTTC.

The rearrangement uses TRBV6-2 or TRBV6-3 and TRBJ2-3, with D perhaps matching TRBD2 (5 bases). The better agreement between TRBJ2-1 and the DNA end casts doubt on the J call. The CDR3 covers 13 residues. CDR1 and CDR2 (germline): MNHEY, SVGEGT. This chain's CDR3 is CASKRTGNGEQFF. The CDR3, as DNA: TGTGCCAGCAAGCGGACTGGGAACGGTGAGCAGTTCTTC.

The chain recombines TRBV6-1 with TRBJ1-1; 7 bases align to TRBD1. V trimming: 2 bases; J trimming: 6 bases; junction bases outside the gene matches: 3. CDR1 is MNHNS, CDR2 SASEGT, per germline. There are 13 residues in the CDR3. The CDR3 protein is CASSEWQGAEAFF. The CDR3, as DNA: TGTGCCAGCAGTGAATGGCAGGGGGCTGAAGCTTTCTTT.

The gene calls are TRBV12-3 or TRBV12-4 and TRBJ2-1, with D tentatively TRBD2 (6 bases). Trimming stripped 5 bases from V and 9 bases from J, with 14 bases between. The CDR3 is 13 residues long. The CDR3 sequence is CASSPAGSGEQFF. The CDR3 nucleotides are TGTGCCAGCAGTCCCGCGGGGTCCGGTGAGCAGTTCTTC.

This clonotype is large. This chain links TRBV7-2 with TRBJ2-1; 8 nucleotides match TRBD2. The CDR3 has 15 amino acids. Germline assignment: CDR1 SGHTA and CDR2 FQGNSA. With V trimmed by 1 base and J by 2 bases, 1 base remained unmatched. The CDR3 region is CASSLGTSTYNEQFF. The CDR3 nucleotides read TGTGCCAGCAGCTTAGGGACTAGCACCTACAATGAGCAGTTCTTC.

This clonotype is medium-sized within its sample. The chain is built from TRBV6-1 and TRBJ2-1, with D hard to call. The J call may be wrong; the DNA end is better matched by TRBJ2-7. The CDR3 contains 12 residues. Looked up from germline, CDR1 is MNHNS and CDR2 is SASEGT. Here the CDR3 reads CASQRPPYEQYF. CDR3 DNA: TGTGCCAGCCAAAGGCCCCCTTACGAGCAGTACTTC.

About this clonotype: Here the CDR3 omits its conserved ending phenylalanine or tryptophan, so a read error is the likely source. Because the CDR3's place on the DNA is in doubt, the DNA is left out and the CDR3 is given as listed by TCRdb. The chain employs TRBV24-1 and TRBJ2-3; TRBD2, the table's D call, was not compared with the DNA. CDR1 is KGHDR and CDR2 is SFDVKD in the germline V gene. A total of 11 residues make up the CDR3, ends included. Here the CDR3 reads CATSDSTRLAG.

By proportion, this clonotype is medium-sized. The chain has TRBV7-2 and TRBJ2-1; D is possibly TRBD1 or TRBD2 (6 bases each). The end of the DNA aligns better with TRBJ2-7, so the J call may be wrong. This CDR3 is built from 13 residues. CDR1 SGHTA and CDR2 FQGNSA come from the germline V gene. The CDR3 sequence is CASSFNGGFEQYF. CDR3 bases: TGTGCCAGCAGCTTTAACGGGGGCTTTGAGCAGTACTTC.

This clonotype ranks as medium-sized. J is TRBJ2-2 and V is TRBV6-6, with 13 bases matching TRBD2. The V and J ends lost 6 bases and 5 bases, in that order; junction bases with no gene match: 3. The length of the CDR3 is 15 residues. CDR1 is MNHNY and CDR2 is SVGAGI in the germline V gene (reference sequence). The CDR3 protein is CASSTGLAGTGELFF. The DNA of the CDR3 is TGTGCCAGCAGCACGGGACTAGCGGGAACCGGGGAGCTGTTTTTT.

This clonotype counts as large. The chain's CDR3 is CASSEAGEQFF. CDR3 sequence (DNA): TGTGCCAGCAGTGAAGCAGGGGAGCAGTTCTTC. The chain links TRBV6-1 to TRBJ2-1; D ambiguous. Germline CDR1 and CDR2: MNHNS and SASEGT. V was pared by 0 bases and J by 10 bases, with 4 bases between. CDR3 length equals 11 residues.

This clonotype was seen a few times. The V call is TRBV3-1, the J call TRBJ2-1; TRBD2 matches at 11 bases. Germline trimming cut 0 bases from V and 8 bases from J; bases unmatched to any gene: 12. Germline loops: CDR1 LGHDT, CDR2 YNNKEL (reference sequence). The CDR3 has 18 amino acids. This CDR3 is CASSQEGLAGGSNYEQFF. For the CDR3, the DNA is TGTGCCAGCAGCCAAGAGGGGCTAGCGGGAGGTTCCAATTATGAGCAGTTCTTC.

This clonotype rates as medium-sized. This rearrangement joins TRBV6-5 to TRBJ2-1; the D is unclear. This CDR3 is 17 amino acids long. The germline V gene has CDR1 MNHEY and CDR2 SVGAGI. Trimming removed 0 bases from V and 4 bases from J, with 16 bases in between. The CDR3, as DNA: TGTGCCAGCAGTTACTCGGTCCTGGGGATTGCTTACAATGAGCAGTTCTTC. It translates to CASSYSVLGIAYNEQFF.

By share, this clonotype ranks as medium-sized. This chain joins TRBV12-3 or TRBV12-4 and TRBJ2-7; 9 nucleotides line up with TRBD2. This CDR3 is 16 amino acids long. Trimming took 6 bases from V and 4 from J; bases not matched to a gene: 13. This CDR3 is CASSRRRGSGRYEQYF. Written as DNA, the CDR3 is TGTGCCAGCAGCCGCAGGCGGGGTAGCGGGAGATACGAGCAGTACTTC.

This sequence joins TRBV6-1 and TRBJ2-1; 9 nucleotides align to TRBD1. Germline V gene sequence: CDR1 MNHNS, CDR2 SASEGT. V trimming: 5 bases; J trimming: 3 bases; junction bases outside the gene matches: 5. The CDR3 runs 15 residues. For the CDR3, the DNA is TGTGCCAGCAGTTCCGGGACAGGGAGCTACAATGAGCAGTTCTTC. Protein sequence: CASSSGTGSYNEQFF.

In this sample, this clonotype turned up a few times. The chain recombines TRBV24-1 with TRBJ2-1, with TRBD2 matching 13 bases. The V gene end was trimmed by 10 bases and the J gene end by 8 bases; junction bases not matched to a gene: 1. This CDR3 has 12 amino acids. Germline CDR1 and CDR2: KGHDR and SFDVKD. As DNA, the CDR3 is TGTGCCACGGGACTAGCGGGATATGAGCAGTTCTTC. Translating gives CATGLAGYEQFF.

V gene TRBV6-8 combines with J gene TRBJ2-7; 8 bases are a match to TRBD2. Matching the DNA end better, TRBJ2-5 makes the J call doubtful. This CDR3 comprises 13 residues. Germline lookup yields CDR1 MNHGY and CDR2 SAAAGT. The CDR3 sequence is CASSGGGKETQYF. The CDR3 bases are TGTGCCAGCAGCGGGGGGGGGAAAGAGACCCAGTACTTC.

This clonotype has just a few counts. The chain combines TRBV10-3 with TRBJ2-4; TRBD2 might be the D (5 bases). Germline lookup yields CDR1 ENHRY and CDR2 SYGVKD. The V and J ends lost 5 bases and 7 bases respectively, with 12 bases between them. The CDR3 is 13 amino acids. CDR3 DNA: TGTGCCATCAGTTTTGCAGGCGGGAACATTCAGTACTTC. Translating gives CAISFAGGNIQYF.

As for this clonotype: Because it lacks the conserved phenylalanine or tryptophan at the end, this CDR3 is likely a read error. The limits of the CDR3 on the DNA are not certain, so only TCRdb's listed CDR3 is given. The chain links TRBV7-2 to TRBJ2-3. Germline V gene sequence: CDR1 SGHTA, CDR2 FQGNSA. Ends included, the CDR3 has 9 residues. CDR3 amino acids: CASSLSVSG.

This rearrangement joins TRBV11-3 to TRBJ2-1; D gene unclear. Germline CDR1 is SGHNT and CDR2 is YENEEA. Trimming removed 5 bases at V and 6 bases at J, with 8 bases between. The CDR3 extends over 12 amino acids. The CDR3 loop is CASSRYFNEQFF. The CDR3 DNA reads as TGTGCCAGCAGCCGGTATTTCAATGAGCAGTTCTTC.

This clonotype was observed a single time. Being one base from a much bigger clone, this may be a read error. The CDR3 does not close with the conserved phenylalanine or tryptophan, likely indicating a read error. The chain carries TRBV6-1 and TRBJ2-1, with 9 nucleotides matching TRBD1. The V and J ends lost 5 bases and 10 bases, in that order; junction bases with no gene match: 24. Germline V lookup: CDR1 MNHNS, CDR2 SASEGT. This CDR3 region has 19 residues. CDR3 sequence reads: CASSPEEGQGVASSYEQFS. DNA of the CDR3: TGTGCCAGCAGTCCCGAAGAGGGACAGGGTGTAGCTTCCTCCTACGAGCAGTTCTCC.

In this sample, this clonotype is large (0.1 to 1%). This chain uses TRBV6-1 with TRBJ2-1; TRBD2 matches at 11 bases. The J call could be wrong; TRBJ2-7 is a better fit for the DNA end. The CDR3 extends over 15 amino acids. CDR1 MNHNS and CDR2 SASEGT come from the germline V gene. The CDR3 reads CASSGLTSGNYEQYF. The CDR3 DNA is TGTGCCAGCAGTGGGCTGACTAGCGGGAACTACGAGCAGTACTTC.

By frequency in the sample, this clonotype is large (0.1 to 1%). This rearrangement joins TRBV27 to TRBJ1-1; tentative D call: TRBD1 (6 bases). V was cut by 2 bases and J by 4 bases, with 11 bases left in between. CDR3 length: 14 residues. Germline V lookup: CDR1 MNHEY, CDR2 SMNVEV (reference sequence). The CDR3 sequence is CASSLGGRVTEAFF. The DNA for the CDR3 is TGTGCCAGCAGTTTAGGGGGGCGCGTCACTGAAGCTTTCTTT.

The sample holds a few counts of this clonotype. This chain uses TRBV7-3 with TRBJ2-3; D might be TRBD2 (9 bases). CDR1 is SGHTA and CDR2 is FQGTGA in the germline V gene. V was clipped by 3 bases and J by 5 bases, with 18 bases between them. The CDR3 has 16 residues. CDR3 protein: CASSLRPSGTGDTQYF. CDR3 coding DNA: TGTGCCAGCAGCTTGCGTCCTAGCGGGACAGGAGATACGCAGTATTTT.

By share, this clonotype ranks as medium-sized. V is TRBV7-6 and J is TRBJ2-1; D is undetermined. With the DNA end fitting TRBJ2-7 better, the J assignment may be wrong. Germline V gives CDR1 SGHVS, CDR2 FNYEAQ. The CDR3 consists of 16 residues. CDR3 residues: CASSLGPTQDGYEQYF. As DNA, the CDR3 is TGTGCCAGCAGCTTAGGCCCCACCCAGGATGGCTATGAGCAGTACTTC.

This clonotype has just a few counts. A read error may produce the germline difference seen at one junction end. The chain employs TRBV27 and TRBJ2-7; 12 bases agree with TRBD2. The CDR3 is made up of 14 amino acids. Germline assignment: CDR1 MNHEY and CDR2 SMNVEV (reference sequence). CDR3 nucleotide sequence: TGTGCCAGCAGTCCCGCTCGGACTAGCGGGACTCTGCTCTTC. Translation gives CASSPARTSGTLLF.

The chain employs TRBV6-6 and TRBJ1-5, with 8 bases lining up with TRBD1. The CDR3 totals 15 residues. Germline V gene sequence: CDR1 MNHNY, CDR2 SVGAGI (reference sequence). V dropped 2 bases and J dropped 6; count of bases not matched to a gene: 6. In DNA form, the CDR3 reads TGTGCCAGCAGTTACGTGGACAGGGCGGGTCAGCCCCAGCATTTT. It translates to CASSYVDRAGQPQHF.

The rearrangement uses TRBV27 and TRBJ2-1; TRBD1 is a possible D gene (6 bases). The J call may not be correct, given that the DNA end is closer to TRBJ2-7. There are 13 residues in the CDR3. Germline V CDR1 and CDR2: MNHEY, SMNVEV (reference sequence). The CDR3 protein is CASSLSRGGEQYF. As DNA, the CDR3 is TGTGCCAGCAGTTTATCAAGAGGGGGCGAGCAGTACTTC.

This clonotype was counted between two and nine times. The CDR3 loop reads CASSEEGPGSSYEQYF. CDR3 in DNA: TGTGCCAGCAGTGAAGAGGGGCCAGGGAGCTCCTACGAGCAGTACTTC. This chain uses TRBV6-1 with TRBJ2-7; D possibly uses TRBD1 or TRBD2 (5 bases each). The CDR3 loop spans 16 amino acids. The V end was cut by 1 base, the J end by 0 bases, with 13 bases between. The germline gives CDR1 MNHNS, CDR2 SASEGT.

The chain carries TRBV6-6 and TRBJ2-7; 10 nucleotides agree with TRBD1. Germline CDR1 is MNHNY and CDR2 is SVGAGI (reference sequence). J was trimmed by 6 bases and V by 4 bases; bases with no gene match: 9. CDR3 length equals 15 residues. The CDR3 here is CASSSPDRGGLEQYF. CDR3 nucleotides: TGTGCCAGCAGTTCACCGGACAGGGGGGGACTCGAGCAGTACTTC.